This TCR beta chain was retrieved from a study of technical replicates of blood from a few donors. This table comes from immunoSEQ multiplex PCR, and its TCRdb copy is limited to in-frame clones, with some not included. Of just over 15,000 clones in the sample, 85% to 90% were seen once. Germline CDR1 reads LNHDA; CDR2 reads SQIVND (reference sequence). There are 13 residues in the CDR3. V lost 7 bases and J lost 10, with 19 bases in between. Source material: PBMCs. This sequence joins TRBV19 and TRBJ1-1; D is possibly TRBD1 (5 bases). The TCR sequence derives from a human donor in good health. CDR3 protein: CASMRAGTVGAFF. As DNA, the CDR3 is TGTGCCAGTATGCGGGCGGGGACTGTCGGAGCTTTCTTT.